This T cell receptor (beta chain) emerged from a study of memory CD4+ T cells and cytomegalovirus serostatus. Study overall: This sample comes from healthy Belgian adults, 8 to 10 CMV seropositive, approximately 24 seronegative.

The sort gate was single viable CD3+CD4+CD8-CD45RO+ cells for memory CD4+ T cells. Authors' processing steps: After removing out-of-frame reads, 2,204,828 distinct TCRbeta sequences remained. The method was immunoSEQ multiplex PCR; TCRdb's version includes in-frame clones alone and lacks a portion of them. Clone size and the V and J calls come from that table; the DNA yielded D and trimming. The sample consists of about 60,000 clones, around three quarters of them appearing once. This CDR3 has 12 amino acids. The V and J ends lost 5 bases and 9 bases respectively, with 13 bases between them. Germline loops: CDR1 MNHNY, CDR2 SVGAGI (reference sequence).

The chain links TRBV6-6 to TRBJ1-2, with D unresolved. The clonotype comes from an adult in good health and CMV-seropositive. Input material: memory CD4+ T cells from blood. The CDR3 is CASSPSPLSYTF. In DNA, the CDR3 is TGTGCCAGCAGTCCCTCACCCTTGAGCTACACCTTC.